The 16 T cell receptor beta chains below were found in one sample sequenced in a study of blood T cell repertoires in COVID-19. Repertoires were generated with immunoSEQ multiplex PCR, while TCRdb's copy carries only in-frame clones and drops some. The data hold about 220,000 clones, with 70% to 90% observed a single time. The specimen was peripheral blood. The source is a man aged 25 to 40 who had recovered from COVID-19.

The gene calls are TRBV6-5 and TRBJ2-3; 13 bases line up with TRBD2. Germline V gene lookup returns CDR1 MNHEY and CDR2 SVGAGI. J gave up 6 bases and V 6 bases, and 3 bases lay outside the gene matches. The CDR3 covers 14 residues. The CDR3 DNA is TGTGCCAGCAGGACTAGCGGGGGGCTGGATACGCAGTATTTT. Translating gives CASRTSGGLDTQYF.

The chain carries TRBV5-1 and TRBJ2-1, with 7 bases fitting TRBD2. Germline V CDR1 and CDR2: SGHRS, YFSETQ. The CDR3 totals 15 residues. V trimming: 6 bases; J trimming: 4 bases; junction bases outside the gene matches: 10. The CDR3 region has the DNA TGCGCCAGCACCGACGTTCAGCGGGGTTACAATGAGCAGTTCTTC. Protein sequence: CASTDVQRGYNEQFF.

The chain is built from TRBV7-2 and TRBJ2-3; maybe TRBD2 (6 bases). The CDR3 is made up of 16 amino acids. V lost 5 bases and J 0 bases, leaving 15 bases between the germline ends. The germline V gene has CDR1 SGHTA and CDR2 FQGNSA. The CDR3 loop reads CASSPLTRKSTDTQYF. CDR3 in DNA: TGTGCCAGCAGCCCCCTGACTAGGAAAAGCACAGATACGCAGTATTTT.

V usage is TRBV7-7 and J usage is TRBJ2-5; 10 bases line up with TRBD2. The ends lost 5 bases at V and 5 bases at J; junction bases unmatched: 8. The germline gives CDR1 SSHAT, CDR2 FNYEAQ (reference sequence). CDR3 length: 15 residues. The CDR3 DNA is TGTGCCAGCAGCGTAGGGAGCGGGGGGGACGAGACCCAGTACTTC. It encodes CASSVGSGGDETQYF. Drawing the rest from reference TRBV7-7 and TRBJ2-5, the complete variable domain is GAGVSQSPRYKVTKRGQDVTLRCDPISSHATLYWYQQALGQGPEFLTYFNYEAQPDKSGLPSDRFSAERPEGSISTLTIQRTEQRDSAMYRCASSVGSGGDETQYFGPGTRLLVL.

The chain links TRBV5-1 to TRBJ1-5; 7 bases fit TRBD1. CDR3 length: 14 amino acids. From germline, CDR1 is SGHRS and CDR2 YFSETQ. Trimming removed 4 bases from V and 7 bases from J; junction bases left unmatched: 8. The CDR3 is CASSPGQEQQPQHF. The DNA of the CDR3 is TGCGCCAGCAGCCCTGGACAGGAACAGCAGCCCCAGCATTTT. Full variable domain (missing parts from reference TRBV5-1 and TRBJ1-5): KAGVTQTPRYLIKTRGQQVTLSCSPISGHRSVSWYQQTPGQGLQFLFEYFSETQRNKGNFPGRFSGRQFSNSRSEMNVSTLELGDSALYLCASSPGQEQQPQHFGDGTRLSIL.

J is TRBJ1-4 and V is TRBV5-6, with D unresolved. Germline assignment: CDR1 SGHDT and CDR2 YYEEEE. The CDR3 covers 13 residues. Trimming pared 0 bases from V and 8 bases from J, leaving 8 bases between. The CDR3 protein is CASSLDRSEKLFF. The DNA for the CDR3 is TGTGCCAGCAGCTTGGATAGATCCGAAAAACTGTTTTTT.

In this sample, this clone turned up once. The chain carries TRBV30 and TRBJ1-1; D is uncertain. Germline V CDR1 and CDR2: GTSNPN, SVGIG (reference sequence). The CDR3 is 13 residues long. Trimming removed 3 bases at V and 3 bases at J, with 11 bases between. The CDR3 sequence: CAWRMHSYTEAFF. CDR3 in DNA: TGTGCCTGGAGAATGCACTCCTACACTGAAGCTTTCTTT.

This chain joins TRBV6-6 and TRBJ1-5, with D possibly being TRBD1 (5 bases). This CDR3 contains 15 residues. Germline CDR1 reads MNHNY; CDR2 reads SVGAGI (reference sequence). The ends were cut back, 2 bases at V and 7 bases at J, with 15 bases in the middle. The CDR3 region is CASSYGGRESQPQHF. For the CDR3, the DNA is TGTGCCAGCAGTTACGGCGGCAGGGAAAGCCAGCCCCAGCATTTT.

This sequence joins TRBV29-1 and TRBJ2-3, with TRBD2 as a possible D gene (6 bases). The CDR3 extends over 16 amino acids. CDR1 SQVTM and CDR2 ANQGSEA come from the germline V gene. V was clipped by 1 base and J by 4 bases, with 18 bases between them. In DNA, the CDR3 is TGCAGCGTTGAAGTCCGGAGGGGCGGCGGGGCAGATACGCAGTATTTT. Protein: CSVEVRRGGGADTQYF.

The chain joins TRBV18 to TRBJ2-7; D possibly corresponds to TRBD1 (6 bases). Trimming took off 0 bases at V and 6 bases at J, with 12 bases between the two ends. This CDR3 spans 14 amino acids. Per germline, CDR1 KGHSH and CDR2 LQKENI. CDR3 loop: CASSPPGAPLEQYF. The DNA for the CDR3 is TGTGCCAGCTCACCACCGGGGGCTCCTCTCGAGCAGTACTTC.

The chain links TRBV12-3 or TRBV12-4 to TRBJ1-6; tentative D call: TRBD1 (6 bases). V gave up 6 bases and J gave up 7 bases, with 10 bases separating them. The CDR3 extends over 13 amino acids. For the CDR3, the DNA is TGTGCCAGCAGCCGTGACAGGAATTCACCCCTCCACTTT. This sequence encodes CASSRDRNSPLHF.

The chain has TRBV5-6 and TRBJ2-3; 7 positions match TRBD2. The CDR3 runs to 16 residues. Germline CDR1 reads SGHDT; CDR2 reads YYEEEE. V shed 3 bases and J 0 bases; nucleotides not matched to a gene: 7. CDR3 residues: CASSWGDYQSTDTQYF. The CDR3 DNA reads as TGTGCCAGCAGCTGGGGGGACTACCAGAGCACAGATACGCAGTATTTT.

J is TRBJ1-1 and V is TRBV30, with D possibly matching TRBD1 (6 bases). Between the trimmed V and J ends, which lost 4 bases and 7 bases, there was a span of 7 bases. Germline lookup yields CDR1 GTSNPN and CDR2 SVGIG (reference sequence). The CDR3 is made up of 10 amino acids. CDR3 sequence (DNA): TGTGCCTGGACAGGGGATGAAGCTTTCTTT. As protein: CAWTGDEAFF.

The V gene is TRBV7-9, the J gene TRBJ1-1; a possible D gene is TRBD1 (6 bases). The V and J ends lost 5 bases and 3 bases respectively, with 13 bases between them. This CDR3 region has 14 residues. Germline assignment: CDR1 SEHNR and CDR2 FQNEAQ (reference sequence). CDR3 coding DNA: TGTGCCAGCAGCCACAGGGCGGGGGACACTGAAGCTTTCTTT. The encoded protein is CASSHRAGDTEAFF.

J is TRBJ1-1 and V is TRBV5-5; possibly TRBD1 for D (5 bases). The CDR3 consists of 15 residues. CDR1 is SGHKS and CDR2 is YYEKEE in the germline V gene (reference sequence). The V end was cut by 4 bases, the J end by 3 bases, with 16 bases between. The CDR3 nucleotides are TGTGCCAGCAGCCCGGACCAGGGAAGGTACACTGAAGCTTTCTTT. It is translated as CASSPDQGRYTEAFF. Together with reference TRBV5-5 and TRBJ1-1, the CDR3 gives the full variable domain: DAGVTQSPTHLIKTRGQQVTLRCSPISGHKSVSWYQQVLGQGPQFIFQYYEKEERGRGNFPDRFSARQFPNYSSELNVNALLLGDSALYLCASSPDQGRYTEAFFGQGTRLTVV.

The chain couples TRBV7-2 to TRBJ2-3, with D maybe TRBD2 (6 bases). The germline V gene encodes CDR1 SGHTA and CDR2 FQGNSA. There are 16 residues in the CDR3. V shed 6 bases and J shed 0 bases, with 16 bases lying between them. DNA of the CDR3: TGTGCCAGCAGTCCGGGGCGGAGGGAAAGCACAGATACGCAGTATTTT. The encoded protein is CASSPGRRESTDTQYF.